This T cell receptor beta chain was identified during a study of cytomegalovirus exposure and HLA in healthy donors. About the research overall: Sequencing of about 200 million T cells in an earlier analysis found 100 million or so unique TCR beta sequences. Falling in the Caucasian-associated ancestry cluster were approximately 84% of under 450 genotyped donors.

This clone has more than one count but fewer than ten. PCR involved 60 Vbeta and 13 Jbeta primers. TCRdb's table, derived via immunoSEQ multiplex PCR, lists solely in-frame clones and lacks some. The sample consists of roughly 130,000 clones, about three quarters of them appearing once. Trimming removed 4 bases at V and 3 bases at J, with 3 bases between. The CDR3 runs 11 residues. Germline CDR1 and CDR2: SGHRS and YFSETQ. This receptor was obtained from a human donor in good health. The chain uses TRBV5-1 and TRBJ2-3; D ambiguous. Sequencing was done on a sample of PBMCs. In DNA, the CDR3 is TGCGCCAGCAGCATAACAGATACGCAGTATTTT. It specifies CASSITDTQYF.